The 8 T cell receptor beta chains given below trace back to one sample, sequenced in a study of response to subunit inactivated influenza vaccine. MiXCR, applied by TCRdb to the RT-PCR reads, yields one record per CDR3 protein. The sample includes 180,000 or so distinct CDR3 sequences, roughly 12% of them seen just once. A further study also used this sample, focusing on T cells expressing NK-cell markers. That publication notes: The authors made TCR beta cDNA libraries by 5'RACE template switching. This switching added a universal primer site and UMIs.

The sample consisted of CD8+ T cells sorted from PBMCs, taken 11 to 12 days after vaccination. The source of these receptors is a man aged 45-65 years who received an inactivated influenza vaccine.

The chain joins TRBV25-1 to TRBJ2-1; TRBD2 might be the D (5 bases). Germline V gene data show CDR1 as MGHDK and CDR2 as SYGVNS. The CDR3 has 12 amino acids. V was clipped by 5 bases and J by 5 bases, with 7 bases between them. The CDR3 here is CASSRGDNEQFF. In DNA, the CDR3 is TGTGCCAGCAGTCGGGGAGACAATGAGCAGTTCTTC.

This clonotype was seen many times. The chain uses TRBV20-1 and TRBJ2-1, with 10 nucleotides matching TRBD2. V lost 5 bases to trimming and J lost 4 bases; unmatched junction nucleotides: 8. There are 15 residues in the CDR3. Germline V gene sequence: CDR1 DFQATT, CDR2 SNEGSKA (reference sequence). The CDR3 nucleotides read TGCAGTGCTTCCGCTAGCGGGAGAGCTTACAATGAGCAGTTCTTC. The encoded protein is CSASASGRAYNEQFF.

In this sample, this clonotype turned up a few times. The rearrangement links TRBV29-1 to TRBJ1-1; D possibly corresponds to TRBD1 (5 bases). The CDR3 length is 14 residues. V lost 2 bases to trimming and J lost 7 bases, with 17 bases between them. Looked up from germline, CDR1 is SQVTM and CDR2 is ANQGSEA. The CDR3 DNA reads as TGCAGCGTTGAACAACTAGACAGACCCTATGAAGCTTTCTTT. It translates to CSVEQLDRPYEAFF.

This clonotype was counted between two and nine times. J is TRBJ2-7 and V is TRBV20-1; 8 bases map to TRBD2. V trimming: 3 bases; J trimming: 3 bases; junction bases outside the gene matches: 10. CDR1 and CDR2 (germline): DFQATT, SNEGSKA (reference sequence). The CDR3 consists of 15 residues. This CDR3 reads CSARTSGRPYYEQYF. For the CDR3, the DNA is TGCAGTGCTAGGACCAGCGGGAGACCTTACTACGAGCAGTACTTC.

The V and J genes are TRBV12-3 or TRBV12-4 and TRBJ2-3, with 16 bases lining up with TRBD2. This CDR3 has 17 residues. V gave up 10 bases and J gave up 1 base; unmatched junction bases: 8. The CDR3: CAISGTSGGARTDTQYF. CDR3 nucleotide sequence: TGTGCCATCTCCGGGACTAGCGGGGGGGCCCGCACAGATACGCAGTATTTT.

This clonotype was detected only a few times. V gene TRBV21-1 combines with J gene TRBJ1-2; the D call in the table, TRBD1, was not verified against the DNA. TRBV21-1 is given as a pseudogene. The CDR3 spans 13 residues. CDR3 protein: CASSNGQGEGYTF. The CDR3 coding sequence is TGTGCCAGTAGCAACGGGCAGGGGGAAGGCTACACCTTC.

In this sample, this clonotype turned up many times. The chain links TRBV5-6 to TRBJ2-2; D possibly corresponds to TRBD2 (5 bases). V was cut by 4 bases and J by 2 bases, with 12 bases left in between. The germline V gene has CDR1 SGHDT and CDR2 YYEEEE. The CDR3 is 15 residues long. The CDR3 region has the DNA TGTGCCAGCAGCCTTCCCACGGGAAACACCGGGGAGCTGTTTTTT. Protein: CASSLPTGNTGELFF.

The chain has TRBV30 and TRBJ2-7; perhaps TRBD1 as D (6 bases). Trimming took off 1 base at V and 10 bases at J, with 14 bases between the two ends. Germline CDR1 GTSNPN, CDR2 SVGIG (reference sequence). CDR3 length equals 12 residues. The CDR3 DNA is TGTGCCTGGAGTGGAGAACAGGGAGTCCAGTACTTC. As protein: CAWSGEQGVQYF.